Sequencing of this T cell receptor beta chain was carried out in a study of blood T cell repertoires in COVID-19. Per the germline V gene, CDR1 is ENHRY and CDR2 is SYGVKD. The CDR3 is made up of 14 amino acids. V shed 6 bases and J 1 base; nucleotides not matched to a gene: 3. Only in-frame clones appear in the TCRdb table, and some are missing; sequencing was by immunoSEQ multiplex PCR. The data hold roughly 200,000 clones, with around 80% observed a single time. The TCR sequence derives from a man in his forties with acute or convalescent COVID-19. J is TRBJ2-3 and V is TRBV10-3, with 8 bases matching TRBD2. The sequenced sample consisted of peripheral blood. The CDR3 DNA reads TGTGCCATCAGCCAGACTAGCGGCACAGATACGCAGTATTTT. Amino acids: CAISQTSGTDTQYF.